The next 12 T cell receptor beta chains were all read from a single sample in a study of shared clonotypes between healthy human individuals. Naive CD8 cells comprised CD45RO-negative, CCR7-positively selected cells, excluding terminally differentiated effector memory CD45RA+ cells. The method was immunoSEQ multiplex PCR; TCRdb's version includes in-frame clones alone and lacks a portion of them. The table records approximately 600,000 clones, 85% to 95% of them present only once. The specimen was naive CD8+ T cells sorted from blood. Receptor source: a woman aged 30 to 39 in good health.

The J gene is TRBJ1-2, the V gene TRBV15; TRBD1 might be the D (6 bases). Per the germline V gene, CDR1 is LNHNV and CDR2 is YYDKDF (reference sequence). The ends were cut back, 0 bases at V and 7 bases at J, with 15 bases in the middle. The CDR3 length is 15 residues. As DNA, the CDR3 is TGTGCCACCAGCAGAGACCGCAGACAGGTTATTGGCTACACCTTC. This codes for CATSRDRRQVIGYTF.

Only one count was recorded for this clone. The CDR3 DNA is TGTGCCTGGAACCTGGGTGGTAACTATGGCTACACCTTC. Residues: CAWNLGGNYGYTF. V gene TRBV30 combines with J gene TRBJ1-2; D is ambiguous. The germline V gene encodes CDR1 GTSNPN and CDR2 SVGIG (reference sequence). CDR3 size: 13 residues. Trimming stripped 4 bases from V and 1 base from J, with 10 bases between.

This clone was recorded only once. This chain joins TRBV7-2 and TRBJ2-5; 11 bases are a match to TRBD2. The J call is uncertain, as TRBJ2-7 better fits the DNA end. The CDR3 runs to 15 residues. Germline V gene sequence: CDR1 SGHTA, CDR2 FQGNSA. CDR3 residues: CASSLGLAGGYEQYF. CDR3 DNA: TGTGCCAGCAGCTTAGGGCTAGCGGGAGGATACGAGCAGTACTTC.

The chain carries TRBV13 and TRBJ1-1, with D maybe TRBD1 (6 bases). Germline loops: CDR1 PRHDT, CDR2 FYEKMQ (reference sequence). With 5 bases removed from V and 2 bases from J, the gap between germline ends came to 15 bases. The CDR3 is 15 residues long. In nucleotides, the CDR3 is TGTGCCAGCAGCATAGAGACAGGAATCAACACTGAAGCTTTCTTT. It codes for CASSIETGINTEAFF.

This sequence joins TRBV29-1 and TRBJ2-5; TRBD2 might be the D (5 bases). The DNA matches TRBJ2-7 better at its end, which makes the J call doubtful. The CDR3 has 13 residues. The germline V gene encodes CDR1 SQVTM and CDR2 ANQGSEA. The CDR3 coding sequence is TGCAGCGTGTTAGCAATAGGGAGCTACGAGCAGTACTTC. Translated: CSVLAIGSYEQYF.

This clone occurred once. The chain recombines TRBV19 with TRBJ2-7; 11 nucleotides match TRBD1. The CDR3 extends over 15 amino acids. V shed 5 bases and J 2 bases; nucleotides not matched to a gene: 5. Germline values: CDR1 LNHDA, CDR2 SQIVND (reference sequence). In nucleotides, the CDR3 is TGTGCCAGTAGTGTCGGACAGGGGGCCGCCTACGAGCAGTACTTC. This translates into CASSVGQGAAYEQYF.

The genes are TRBV7-9 and TRBJ2-3, with D possibly being TRBD2 (6 bases). This CDR3 comprises 15 residues. V lost 3 bases and J lost 2, with 12 bases in between. Germline CDR1 SEHNR, CDR2 FQNEAQ (reference sequence). In DNA form, the CDR3 reads TGTGCCAGCAGCTTCGGAGGGGCCACCACAGATACGCAGTATTTT. The encoded protein is CASSFGGATTDTQYF.

To note about this clone: The germline gene is not matched at one end of the junction; a read error may be the cause. The J gene is TRBJ2-1, the V gene TRBV19; the match to TRBD2 covers 11 bases. Germline V gene data show CDR1 as LNHDA and CDR2 as SQIVND (reference sequence). The CDR3 loop spans 13 amino acids. The CDR3 DNA sequence: TGTGCCAGTAGTCCGAACCCCGGGACTAGCGGTATCTTC. It encodes CASSPNPGTSGIF.

J is TRBJ2-7 and V is TRBV7-9; D ambiguous. The germline V and J ends were trimmed by 0 bases and 5 bases, with 8 bases remaining between them. The CDR3 has 13 amino acids. The V gene's germline CDR1 is SEHNR and CDR2 FQNEAQ (reference sequence). The DNA for the CDR3 is TGTGCCAGCAGCTTAGCGGCGGACGACGAGCAGTACTTC. Its protein is CASSLAADDEQYF. The variable domain in full, with the rest retrieved from reference TRBV7-9 and TRBJ2-7, is DTGVSQNPRHKITKRGQNVTFRCDPISEHNRLYWYRQTLGQGPEFLTYFQNEAQLEKSRLLSDRFSAERPKGSFSTLEIQRTEQGDSAMYLCASSLAADDEQYFGPGTRLTVT.

The rearrangement links TRBV27 to TRBJ2-7; D is unclear. This CDR3 is 15 amino acids long. With 5 bases removed from V and 0 bases from J, the gap between germline ends came to 14 bases. Germline-derived CDR1 and CDR2 are MNHEY and SMNVEV (reference sequence). This chain's CDR3 is CASSIIPRSSYEQYF. The CDR3 coding sequence is TGTGCCAGCAGTATTATCCCGAGGAGCTCCTACGAGCAGTACTTC.

This chain uses TRBV9 with TRBJ2-7; perhaps D is TRBD1 or TRBD2 (5 bases each). Trimming cost V 0 bases and J 4 bases, with 14 bases left between them. The CDR3 is made up of 15 amino acids. Germline CDR1 is SGDLS and CDR2 is YYNGEE. The DNA of the CDR3 is TGTGCCAGCAGCGTAGTTGGTGACGGGGCTTACGAGCAGTACTTC. This encodes CASSVVGDGAYEQYF.

V gene TRBV13 combines with J gene TRBJ2-1, with D uncertain. CDR3 length equals 11 residues. Germline V CDR1 and CDR2: PRHDT, FYEKMQ (reference sequence). V lost 3 bases and J 9 bases, leaving 6 bases between the germline ends. For the CDR3, the DNA is TGTGCCAGCAGCTTTGGTGGTGAGCAGTTCTTC. Residues: CASSFGGEQFF.